The 18 T cell receptor beta chains in this list originate from one sample, sequenced in a study of shared clonotypes between healthy human individuals. Produced via immunoSEQ multiplex PCR; TCRdb's table is partial and in-frame only. The table includes some 790,000 clones, 55% to 75% detected once. The sample consisted of memory CD4+ T cells sorted from blood. Subset specified: CD45RA-negative fraction. The source is a woman under 40 in good health.

The V call is TRBV5-1, the J call TRBJ2-1; 10 nucleotides match TRBD2. The CDR3 runs 18 residues. Unmatched junction bases numbered 15, after V lost 2 bases and J lost 7 bases. CDR1 SGHRS and CDR2 YFSETQ come from the germline V gene. This CDR3 is CASSFLSRLAGVRNEQFF. DNA for the CDR3: TGCGCCAGCAGCTTCTTATCCCGCCTAGCGGGAGTTCGGAATGAGCAGTTCTTC. The full variable domain, rest sourced from reference TRBV5-1 and TRBJ2-1, is KAGVTQTPRYLIKTRGQQVTLSCSPISGHRSVSWYQQTPGQGLQFLFEYFSETQRNKGNFPGRFSGRQFSNSRSEMNVSTLELGDSALYLCASSFLSRLAGVRNEQFFGPGTRLTVL.

The V call is TRBV5-1, the J call TRBJ2-7; TRBD2 matches at 12 bases. The J segment lost 2 bases and the V segment lost 4 bases, leaving 10 bases of the junction unmatched. CDR3 length: 17 amino acids. CDR1 SGHRS and CDR2 YFSETQ come from the germline V gene. The CDR3 sequence is CASSGRTSGIITYEQYF. The CDR3 bases are TGCGCCAGCAGCGGACGGACTAGCGGGATTATTACCTACGAGCAGTACTTC.

This chain connects TRBV19 to TRBJ1-4, with a possible D match to TRBD1 (5 bases). The germline V gene encodes CDR1 LNHDA and CDR2 SQIVND (reference sequence). The V gene lost 3 bases and the J gene lost 7 bases, with 15 bases spanning the gap. The CDR3 extends over 15 amino acids. CDR3 sequence: CASSMTTAVGEKLFF. CDR3 DNA sequence: TGTGCCAGTAGTATGACGACAGCTGTAGGTGAAAAACTGTTTTTT. Variable domain in full (rest from reference TRBV19 and TRBJ1-4): DGGITQSPKYLFRKEGQNVTLSCEQNLNHDAMYWYRQDPGQGLRLIYYSQIVNDFQKGDIAEGYSVSREKKESFPLTVTSAQKNPTAFYLCASSMTTAVGEKLFFGSGTQLSVL.

This chain connects TRBV7-9 to TRBJ2-7; 10 positions agree with TRBD1. This CDR3 region has 16 residues. The V gene's germline CDR1 is SEHNR and CDR2 FQNEAQ (reference sequence). V lost 4 bases, J lost 4 bases, and 10 bases stayed unmatched. CDR3 protein: CASSYLPGQGPYEQYF. The CDR3 bases are TGTGCCAGCAGCTATCTGCCGGGACAGGGGCCATACGAGCAGTACTTC.

The rearrangement uses TRBV15 and TRBJ2-1; 8 bases align to TRBD2. The CDR3 loop spans 17 amino acids. Trimming cost V 0 bases and J 7 bases; bases outside gene matches: 11. Germline CDR1 LNHNV, CDR2 YYDKDF (reference sequence). DNA of the CDR3: TGTGCCACCAGCAGAGATACTCGGGGGGGAGTGGAGAATGAGCAGTTCTTC. As protein: CATSRDTRGGVENEQFF.

The chain combines TRBV25-1 with TRBJ2-1; 7 bases agree with TRBD2. The CDR3 runs to 16 residues. The germline CDR1 and CDR2 sequences are MGHDK and SYGVNS. V gave up 4 bases and J gave up 7 bases; unmatched junction bases: 13. CDR3 coding DNA: TGTGCCAGCAGTGGAGACCCCACTAGCGCCCAGAATGAGCAGTTCTTC. Protein product: CASSGDPTSAQNEQFF.

This clone occurred once. The chain carries TRBV9 and TRBJ2-3; unclear D gene. V lost 1 base and J 0 bases, leaving 6 bases between the germline ends. The CDR3 is made up of 14 amino acids. Looked up from germline, CDR1 is SGDLS and CDR2 is YYNGEE. The CDR3 protein is CASSVTTSTDTQYF. The CDR3, as DNA: TGTGCCAGCAGCGTAACTACTAGCACAGATACGCAGTATTTT.

This clone was detected a few times. This chain uses TRBV5-1 with TRBJ2-5, with D possibly being TRBD1 (5 bases). V gave up 4 bases and J gave up 2 bases, with 15 bases separating them. The CDR3 consists of 15 residues. CDR1 is SGHRS and CDR2 is YFSETQ in the germline V gene. The CDR3 region has the DNA TGCGCCAGCAGCCGAATGCCAGGGCGACAAGAGACCCAGTACTTC. This translates into CASSRMPGRQETQYF.

V is TRBV5-1 and J is TRBJ2-2; D unresolved. Trimming took off 0 bases at V and 4 bases at J, with 10 bases between the two ends. The CDR3 loop spans 15 amino acids. Germline-derived CDR1 and CDR2 are SGHRS and YFSETQ. CDR3 in amino acids: CASSLGRQGTGELFF. Written as DNA, the CDR3 is TGCGCCAGCAGCTTGGGGCGTCAAGGCACCGGGGAGCTGTTTTTT.

The V and J genes are TRBV7-9 and TRBJ2-2, with TRBD1 identical over 9 bases. The J segment lost 1 base and the V segment lost 4 bases, leaving 10 bases of the junction unmatched. Germline V CDR1 and CDR2: SEHNR, FQNEAQ (reference sequence). The CDR3 is 18 residues long. Here the CDR3 DNA reads TGTGCCAGCAGCTCCCGAAGGGGGGGACAGGGGAACACCGGGGAGCTGTTTTTT. Translating it yields CASSSRRGGQGNTGELFF.

V is TRBV28 and J is TRBJ2-1, with D uncertain. V lost 4 bases and J 6 bases, leaving 13 bases between the germline ends. CDR1 MDHEN and CDR2 SYDVKM come from the germline V gene. This CDR3 is built from 14 residues. This CDR3 reads CASSSSLVLNEQFF. The CDR3 bases are TGTGCCAGCAGTTCGTCTCTAGTTCTCAATGAGCAGTTCTTC.

The chain uses TRBV19 and TRBJ1-1; the D is unclear. Germline CDR1 and CDR2: LNHDA and SQIVND (reference sequence). The ends were cut back, 3 bases at V and 0 bases at J, with 11 bases in the middle. CDR3 length: 15 amino acids. CDR3 residues: CASSILAEMNTEAFF. CDR3 bases: TGTGCCAGTAGTATTCTGGCTGAGATGAACACTGAAGCTTTCTTT.

The rearrangement joins TRBV28 to TRBJ2-1; 7 bases align to TRBD1. CDR3 length: 20 residues. V shed 5 bases, J shed 0 bases, and the junction held 19 bases outside the gene matches. Germline V gene sequence: CDR1 MDHEN, CDR2 SYDVKM. CDR3 loop: CASSPTGQALGLASYNEQFF. The CDR3 DNA sequence: TGTGCCAGCAGTCCGACCGGACAGGCTTTGGGTTTAGCCTCCTACAATGAGCAGTTCTTC.

As regards this clone: The sample holds other DNA sequences that translate to the same CDR3. The chain couples TRBV19 to TRBJ2-1; no definite D call. V dropped 4 bases and J dropped 4 bases, with 5 bases sitting between them. The CDR3 covers 12 residues. CDR1 and CDR2 (germline): LNHDA, SQIVND (reference sequence). The CDR3 loop reads CASSTLYNEQFF. In nucleotides, the CDR3 is TGTGCCAGTAGTACCCTATACAATGAGCAGTTCTTC. Full variable domain (outside the CDR3, taken from reference TRBV19 and TRBJ2-1): DGGITQSPKYLFRKEGQNVTLSCEQNLNHDAMYWYRQDPGQGLRLIYYSQIVNDFQKGDIAEGYSVSREKKESFPLTVTSAQKNPTAFYLCASSTLYNEQFFGPGTRLTVL.

This chain joins TRBV5-5 and TRBJ1-3; D is unclear. V lost 0 bases and J lost 0, with 10 bases in between. The CDR3 has 16 residues. Germline V CDR1 and CDR2: SGHKS, YYEKEE (reference sequence). The CDR3 loop reads CASSLVSQSSGNTIYF. In DNA form, the CDR3 reads TGTGCCAGCAGCTTGGTATCCCAGAGCTCTGGAAACACCATATATTTT.

The genes are TRBV10-2 and TRBJ2-7; D ambiguous. Germline lookup yields CDR1 WSHSY and CDR2 SAAADI. Trimming left V 6 bases short and J 6 bases short, with 15 bases between. CDR3 length: 13 residues. In DNA form, the CDR3 reads TGCGCCAGCAGCGGTACAGCCGTCGGCGAGCAGTACTTC. Translation gives CASSGTAVGEQYF.

This clone was recorded a few times. V gene TRBV4-2 combines with J gene TRBJ1-4; tentative D call: TRBD1 (5 bases). V lost 2 bases and J lost 6, with 13 bases in between. The germline CDR1 and CDR2 sequences are LGHNA and YNFKEQ. The CDR3 is 15 amino acids. This CDR3 reads CASSQYQGVDEKLFF. In DNA, the CDR3 is TGTGCCAGCAGCCAATATCAGGGCGTAGATGAAAAACTGTTTTTT.

The J gene is TRBJ2-3, the V gene TRBV5-1; tentative D call: TRBD1 (6 bases). Germline V gene data show CDR1 as SGHRS and CDR2 as YFSETQ. V was clipped by 6 bases and J by 2 bases, with 13 bases between them. CDR3 length: 14 amino acids. Written as DNA, the CDR3 is TGCGCCAGCAAGTCACAGGGAACCACAGATACGCAGTATTTT. Its protein is CASKSQGTTDTQYF. Full variable domain (remainder filled in from reference TRBV5-1 and TRBJ2-3): KAGVTQTPRYLIKTRGQQVTLSCSPISGHRSVSWYQQTPGQGLQFLFEYFSETQRNKGNFPGRFSGRQFSNSRSEMNVSTLELGDSALYLCASKSQGTTDTQYFGPGTRLTVL.